This TCR beta chain was identified in a study of shared clonotypes between healthy human individuals. General observations from the study: The study generally estimated greater richness for naive than memory subsets. The sharing of 5% to 6.5% of naive CD4 clonotypes was seen across a handful of donors.

Source study methods: Because ImmunoSEQ provided only junction sequences with no quality scores, the filtering differed. Generated by immunoSEQ multiplex PCR, the TCRdb table keeps only in-frame clones and is missing some. For V, J and clone size, that table is used; D and trimming come from the DNA. The sample has some 1,400,000 clones, 95% to 97% seen once. The germline V and J ends were trimmed by 0 bases and 7 bases, with 12 bases remaining between them. The CDR3 spans 14 residues. Germline-derived CDR1 and CDR2 are GTSNPN and SVGIG (reference sequence). Remarks on this clone: The antigen remains undetermined.

Sequenced sample: naive CD4+ T cells sorted from blood. As for subset: CD45RA+ positively selected. V usage is TRBV30 and J usage is TRBJ2-2; D possibly corresponds to TRBD1 (5 bases). The TCR comes from a man aged 25 to 45 in good health. The CDR3 reads CAWSVLQGGGELFF. The CDR3 DNA reads TGTGCCTGGAGTGTACTTCAGGGCGGCGGGGAGCTGTTTTTT.